The 24 T cell receptor beta chains given below trace back to one sample, sequenced in a study of response to subunit inactivated influenza vaccine. TCRdb reanalysed the RT-PCR reads using MiXCR and keeps one entry per CDR3 protein. In the table there are fewer than 700,000 distinct CDR3 sequences, about an eighth of which are singletons. The sequenced sample was PBMCs from blood, obtained roughly 45 days after vaccination. These receptors originate from a man aged 50-59 years who received an inactivated influenza vaccine.

This clonotype was counted at least ten times. The chain is built from TRBV29-1 and TRBJ1-1, with D perhaps matching TRBD1 (6 bases). The V gene's germline CDR1 is SQVTM and CDR2 ANQGSEA. The CDR3 runs to 12 residues. Trimming pared 1 base from V and 6 bases from J, leaving 9 bases between. DNA of the CDR3: TGCAGCGTTGAAGGGGGGGGGCCTGAAGCTTTCTTT. It encodes CSVEGGGPEAFF.

V is TRBV5-5 and J is TRBJ2-3; 9 nucleotides align to TRBD1. Trimming removed 4 bases from V and 2 bases from J; junction bases left unmatched: 11. Germline-derived CDR1 and CDR2 are SGHKS and YYEKEE (reference sequence). The CDR3 covers 17 residues. The CDR3 DNA sequence: TGTGCCAGCAGCGTATCGCCCGGGACAGGGTTCACAGATACGCAGTATTTT. Amino acids: CASSVSPGTGFTDTQYF.

The table lists this clonotype with a few counts. CDR3 protein: CASSLQGGRNTEAFF. The CDR3 DNA reads TGTGCCAGCAGTCTGCAGGGTGGGAGGAACACTGAAGCTTTCTTT. The rearrangement uses TRBV27 and TRBJ1-1, with D perhaps matching TRBD1 (5 bases). The length of the CDR3 is 15 residues. Germline CDR1 reads MNHEY; CDR2 reads SMNVEV (reference sequence). V lost 5 bases and J lost 1, with 14 bases in between.

The chain employs TRBV19 and TRBJ2-1; 7 bases align to TRBD2. The CDR3 totals 13 residues. CDR1 and CDR2 from the germline V gene are LNHDA and SQIVND (reference sequence). V shed 2 bases, J shed 9 bases, and the junction held 4 bases outside the gene matches. The chain's CDR3 is CASSITVAGEQFF. As DNA, the CDR3 is TGTGCCAGTAGTATAACGGTAGCGGGTGAGCAGTTCTTC. Variable domain in full (rest from reference TRBV19 and TRBJ2-1): DGGITQSPKYLFRKEGQNVTLSCEQNLNHDAMYWYRQDPGQGLRLIYYSQIVNDFQKGDIAEGYSVSREKKESFPLTVTSAQKNPTAFYLCASSITVAGEQFFGPGTRLTVL.

CDR3 nucleotides: TGTGCCAGCAGACTAGCGGGGGGTGCGCGCGAGCAGTACTTC. This sequence encodes CASRLAGGAREQYF. The genes are TRBV10-3 and TRBJ2-7; 13 nucleotides match TRBD2. The V gene end was trimmed by 10 bases and the J gene end by 6 bases; junction bases not matched to a gene: 9. This CDR3 has 14 amino acids. Per germline, CDR1 ENHRY and CDR2 SYGVKD.

The genes are TRBV12-3 or TRBV12-4 and TRBJ2-5; TRBD1 matches 8 bases. J lost 4 bases, V lost 4 bases, and 5 bases had no gene match. The CDR3 loop spans 14 amino acids. CDR3 DNA: TGTGCCAGCAGTTCGACAGGGGCGGCAGAGACCCAGTACTTC. It yields the protein CASSSTGAAETQYF.

Written as DNA, the CDR3 is TGCAGCGTTTCGGGGCTTAATTTGTACACTGAAGCTTTCTTT. Its protein is CSVSGLNLYTEAFF. The V gene is TRBV29-1, the J gene TRBJ1-1; D might be TRBD1 (5 bases). Germline V CDR1 and CDR2: SQVTM, ANQGSEA. V lost 5 bases, J lost 3 bases, and 16 bases lay in between. The CDR3 runs 14 residues.

This clonotype was picked up many times. Written as DNA, the CDR3 is TGTGCCAGCAGCCAGGTAGCGGGGGGGCCCGATCGCACAGATACGCAGTATTTT. Translation: CASSQVAGGPDRTDTQYF. The chain links TRBV4-2 to TRBJ2-3; 11 bases align to TRBD2. Germline trimming cut 3 bases from V and 1 base from J; bases unmatched to any gene: 9. Germline V lookup: CDR1 LGHNA, CDR2 YNFKEQ. This CDR3 contains 18 residues.

This clonotype was found many times. The genes are TRBV4-1 and TRBJ2-1, with 9 bases that match TRBD1. V gave up 3 bases and J gave up 8 bases; unmatched junction bases: 8. This CDR3 is 15 amino acids long. Germline loops: CDR1 MGHRA, CDR2 YSYEKL. Written as DNA, the CDR3 is TGCGCCAGCAGCCAGTTACAGGGGGCCCTGGATGAGCAGTTCTTC. Protein sequence: CASSQLQGALDEQFF.

Note on this clonotype: At one end the junction does not follow the germline gene, possibly because of a read error. The rearrangement uses TRBV20-1 and TRBJ2-5; TRBD2 matches at 11 bases. CDR1 is DFQATT and CDR2 is SNEGSKA in the germline V gene (reference sequence). The CDR3 sequence is 16 residues long. CDR3 DNA: TGCTGTGCTAGGGCTGTAGCGGGAGGGCCTCAAGAGACCCAGTACTTC. Residues: CCARAVAGGPQETQYF.

This clonotype has a count of ten or more. This chain uses TRBV28 with TRBJ2-3; perhaps TRBD2 as D (5 bases). Germline CDR1 and CDR2: MDHEN and SYDVKM. The CDR3 contains 14 residues. Trimming took 1 base from V and 1 from J, leaving 6 bases between them. CDR3: CASSLLRGTDTQYF. The CDR3 DNA sequence: TGTGCCAGCAGTTTATTGCGGGGCACAGATACGCAGTATTTT.

This clonotype has ten or more counts. The chain combines TRBV7-6 with TRBJ2-7; D may correspond to TRBD1 or TRBD2 (6 bases each). The CDR3 covers 14 residues. V was cut by 1 base and J by 6 bases, with 13 bases left in between. Germline CDR1 SGHVS, CDR2 FNYEAQ. Here the CDR3 DNA reads TGTGCCAGCAGCTTAGGAGGGGGGACGGTCGAGCAGTACTTC. Encoded protein: CASSLGGGTVEQYF.

This clonotype was recorded a few times. The gene calls are TRBV12-3 or TRBV12-4 and TRBJ1-5; D remains unclear. Trimming pared 3 bases from V and 5 bases from J, leaving 8 bases between. This CDR3 is built from 13 residues. The CDR3 region is CASSFSEDQPQHF. The CDR3 nucleotides read TGTGCCAGCAGTTTTTCCGAGGATCAGCCCCAGCATTTT.

This clonotype was observed a few times. This chain joins TRBV4-3 and TRBJ2-7, with 8 nucleotides matching TRBD2. This CDR3 has 15 amino acids. Germline V lookup: CDR1 LGHNA, CDR2 YSLEER. The V and J ends lost 6 bases and 0 bases, in that order; junction bases with no gene match: 7. The CDR3, as DNA: TGCGCCAGCAGTCAGGCACTAGCGGTCTCCTACGAGCAGTACTTC. Encoded protein: CASSQALAVSYEQYF.

This clonotype was counted a few times. This chain links TRBV29-1 with TRBJ2-7; 7 bases fit TRBD1. Germline V gene lookup returns CDR1 SQVTM and CDR2 ANQGSEA. CDR3 length: 13 residues. V lost 5 bases to trimming and J lost 0 bases; unmatched junction nucleotides: 4. In nucleotides, the CDR3 is TGCAGCGTTATCCGGGACAGCTCCTACGAGCAGTACTTC. It codes for CSVIRDSSYEQYF.

The table lists this clonotype with a few counts. CDR3 amino acids: CASSLLVANEKLFF. The CDR3 DNA follows: TGTGCCAGCAGCTTGTTAGTGGCTAATGAAAAACTGTTTTTT. V gene TRBV5-5 combines with J gene TRBJ1-4, with unresolved D. V lost 1 base and J lost 3, with 7 bases in between. This CDR3 has 14 residues. CDR1 SGHKS and CDR2 YYEKEE come from the germline V gene (reference sequence).

This clonotype appeared a few times. V gene TRBV5-1 combines with J gene TRBJ1-6, with D possibly matching TRBD1 (6 bases). CDR1 and CDR2 (germline): SGHRS, YFSETQ. The CDR3 is 15 amino acids. Trimming pared 0 bases from V and 6 bases from J, leaving 10 bases between. The CDR3, as DNA: TGCGCCAGCAGCTTGGAACAGGGTGCTAATTCACCCCTCCACTTT. Translation gives CASSLEQGANSPLHF.

V and J are TRBV15 and TRBJ2-7, with D perhaps being TRBD1 or TRBD2 (6 bases each). Germline CDR1 and CDR2: LNHNV and YYDKDF (reference sequence). V shed 3 bases and J shed 3 bases, with 12 bases lying between them. The length of the CDR3 is 14 residues. The CDR3 nucleotides read TGTGCCACCAGCAGCAGGGGAGGAGGCTACGAGCAGTACTTC. This encodes CATSSRGGGYEQYF.

The chain employs TRBV27 and TRBJ2-2; 9 nucleotides match TRBD2. The CDR3 extends over 15 amino acids. V was clipped by 8 bases and J by 5 bases; unmatched bases: 9. Looked up from germline, CDR1 is MNHEY and CDR2 is SMNVEV (reference sequence). CDR3 in DNA: TGTGCCAGCCGCCGCGGGAGGGGAGGGACCGGGGAGCTGTTTTTT. Translation: CASRRGRGGTGELFF.

Only a few counts were recorded for this clonotype. The rearrangement uses TRBV12-3 or TRBV12-4 and TRBJ2-7, with TRBD1 matching 11 bases. The CDR3 is made up of 16 amino acids. V shed 6 bases, J shed 3 bases, and the junction held 10 bases outside the gene matches. CDR3 amino acids: CASSRGQGARYYEQYF. The CDR3, as DNA: TGTGCCAGCAGCAGAGGACAGGGGGCTAGGTACTACGAGCAGTACTTC.

The CDR3: CSARPIGRGQSEKLFF. The CDR3 region has the DNA TGCAGTGCGAGACCAATAGGCAGGGGGCAGAGTGAAAAACTGTTTTTT. The chain has TRBV20-1 and TRBJ1-4, with 8 bases aligning to TRBD1. V trimming: 6 bases; J trimming: 7 bases; junction bases outside the gene matches: 16. CDR1 and CDR2 (germline): DFQATT, SNEGSKA (reference sequence). This CDR3 contains 16 residues.

This clonotype has just a few counts. The rearrangement joins TRBV12-3 or TRBV12-4 to TRBJ1-5; D is unclear. Trimming removed 7 bases at V and 0 bases at J, with 10 bases between. The CDR3 is made up of 14 amino acids. CDR3 bases: TGTGCCAGCAAGGACGGCTATAGCAATCAGCCCCAGCATTTT. Amino acids: CASKDGYSNQPQHF.

The chain employs TRBV4-2 and TRBJ1-2; TRBD1 might be the D (6 bases). This CDR3 has 15 residues. V dropped 0 bases and J dropped 4 bases, with 12 bases sitting between them. Germline V gene sequence: CDR1 LGHNA, CDR2 YNFKEQ. CDR3 region: CASSQDRAGAYGYTF. The CDR3 bases are TGTGCCAGCAGCCAAGATCGGGCAGGGGCCTATGGCTACACCTTC.

V usage is TRBV20-1 and J usage is TRBJ2-1, with 10 bases fitting TRBD2. The CDR3 spans 15 residues. The germline CDR1 and CDR2 sequences are DFQATT and SNEGSKA (reference sequence). V lost 5 bases and J lost 4; bases outside the gene matches: 8. CDR3: CSASPLAGAYNEQFF. CDR3 DNA sequence: TGCAGTGCTTCCCCCCTAGCGGGAGCGTACAATGAGCAGTTCTTC.